The sequence of this TCR beta chain was determined in a study of blood T cell repertoires in COVID-19. The overall study: The United States, Italy and Spain provided the acute and convalescent COVID-19 samples. T cells, B-cell-depleted T cells, or PBMCs supplied cDNA or gDNA.

Germline values: CDR1 MNHEY, CDR2 SMNVEV (reference sequence). This CDR3 region has 14 residues. J gave up 0 bases and V 5 bases, and 2 bases lay outside the gene matches. In the original workflow: Estimation of nucleated cell counts was performed using reference gene primer amplification. Only in-frame clones appear in the TCRdb table, and some are missing; sequencing was by immunoSEQ multiplex PCR. V and J calls and clone size are those listed in that table; D and trimming were worked out from the DNA. The sample carries some 530,000 clones, roughly 85% recorded once. This clonotype originated in a human donor in a cohort sampled during active COVID-19. The rearrangement links TRBV27 to TRBJ1-2; 8 bases agree with TRBD1. Sequencing used peripheral blood. CDR3: CASSRTGSNYGYTF. The CDR3 bases are TGTGCCAGCAGTCGGACAGGGTCTAACTATGGCTACACCTTC.